The clone carrying this T cell receptor beta chain was picked up a small number of times. Its matching antigen is unknown. The CDR3 is 14 amino acids. V lost 4 bases and J 3 bases, leaving 11 bases between the germline ends. CDR1 is SGHRS, CDR2 YFSETQ, per germline. This specimen comes from a study of beta chain features in type 1 diabetes. Reverse transcribing all isolated RNA meant expressed TCRB transcripts were sequenced. Only in-frame clones appear in the TCRdb table, and some are missing; sequencing was by immunoSEQ multiplex PCR. Found here are about 340,000 clones, 8% of them singletons; the top ten hold roughly 0.44%. General study findings and limits: Within each of all four CD4+ subsets, Type 1 diabetes patients had TCRB CDR3s that were moderately but significantly shorter. Lower insertion and higher deletion counts appeared at VDJ junctions in type 1 diabetes patients.

This receptor was identified in a woman younger than 35 in good health. The chain uses TRBV5-1 and TRBJ1-5; no clear D gene. Sequenced: central memory CD4+ T cells from blood. Written as DNA, the CDR3 is TGCGCCAGCAGCCCGGACGGCCTCAATCAGCCCCAGCATTTT. This codes for CASSPDGLNQPQHF.